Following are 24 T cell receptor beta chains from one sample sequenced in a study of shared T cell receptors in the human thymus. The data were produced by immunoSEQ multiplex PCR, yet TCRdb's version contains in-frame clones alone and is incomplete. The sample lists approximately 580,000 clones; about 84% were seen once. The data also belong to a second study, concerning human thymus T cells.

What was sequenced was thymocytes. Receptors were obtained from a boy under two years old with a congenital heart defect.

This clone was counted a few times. CDR3 nucleotide sequence: TGCGCCAGTTACCGGACTCTCACAGATACGCAGTATTTT. Translating gives CASYRTLTDTQYF. This chain connects TRBV5-1 to TRBJ2-3; tentative D call: TRBD2 (5 bases). Trimming pared 8 bases from V and 2 bases from J, leaving 12 bases between. The CDR3 spans 13 residues. Per germline, CDR1 SGHRS and CDR2 YFSETQ. The full variable domain, rest sourced from reference TRBV5-1 and TRBJ2-3, is KAGVTQTPRYLIKTRGQQVTLSCSPISGHRSVSWYQQTPGQGLQFLFEYFSETQRNKGNFPGRFSGRQFSNSRSEMNVSTLELGDSALYLCASYRTLTDTQYFGPGTRLTVL.

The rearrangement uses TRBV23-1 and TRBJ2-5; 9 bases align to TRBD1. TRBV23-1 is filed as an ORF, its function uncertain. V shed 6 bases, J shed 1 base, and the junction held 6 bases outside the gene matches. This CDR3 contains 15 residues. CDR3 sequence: CASRTGGFVQETQYF. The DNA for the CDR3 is TGCGCCAGCAGGACAGGGGGTTTCGTCCAAGAGACCCAGTACTTC.

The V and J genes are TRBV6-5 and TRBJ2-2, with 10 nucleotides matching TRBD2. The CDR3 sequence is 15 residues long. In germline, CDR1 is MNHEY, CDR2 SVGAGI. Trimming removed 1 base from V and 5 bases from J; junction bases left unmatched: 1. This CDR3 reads CASSYLAGGTGELFF. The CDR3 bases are TGTGCCAGCAGTTACTTAGCGGGAGGAACCGGGGAGCTGTTTTTT.

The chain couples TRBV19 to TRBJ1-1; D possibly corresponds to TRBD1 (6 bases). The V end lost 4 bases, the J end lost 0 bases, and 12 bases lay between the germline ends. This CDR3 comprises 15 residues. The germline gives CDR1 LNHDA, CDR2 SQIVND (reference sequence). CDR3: CASSTRTEMNTEAFF. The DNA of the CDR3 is TGTGCCAGTAGTACTCGGACAGAAATGAACACTGAAGCTTTCTTT. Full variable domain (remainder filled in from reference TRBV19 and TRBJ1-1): DGGITQSPKYLFRKEGQNVTLSCEQNLNHDAMYWYRQDPGQGLRLIYYSQIVNDFQKGDIAEGYSVSREKKESFPLTVTSAQKNPTAFYLCASSTRTEMNTEAFFGQGTRLTVV.

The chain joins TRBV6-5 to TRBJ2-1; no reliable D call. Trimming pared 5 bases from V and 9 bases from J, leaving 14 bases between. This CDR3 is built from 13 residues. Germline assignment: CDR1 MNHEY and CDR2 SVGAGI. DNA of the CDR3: TGTGCCAGCAGTCCTACTCCTCGAGGTGAGCAGTTCTTC. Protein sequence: CASSPTPRGEQFF.

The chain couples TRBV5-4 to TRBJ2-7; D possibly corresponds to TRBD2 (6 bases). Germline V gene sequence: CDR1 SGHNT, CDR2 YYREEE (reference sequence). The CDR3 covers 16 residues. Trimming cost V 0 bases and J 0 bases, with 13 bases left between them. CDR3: CASSLVWRGSSYEQYF. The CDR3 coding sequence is TGTGCCAGCAGCTTGGTATGGCGGGGTAGCTCCTACGAGCAGTACTTC.

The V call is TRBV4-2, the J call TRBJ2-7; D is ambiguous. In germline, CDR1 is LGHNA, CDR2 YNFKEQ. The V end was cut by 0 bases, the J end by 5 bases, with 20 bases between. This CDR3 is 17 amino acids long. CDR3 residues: CASSQDLRVPYMDEQYF. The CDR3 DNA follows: TGTGCCAGCAGCCAAGATTTGCGTGTCCCATATATGGACGAGCAGTACTTC.

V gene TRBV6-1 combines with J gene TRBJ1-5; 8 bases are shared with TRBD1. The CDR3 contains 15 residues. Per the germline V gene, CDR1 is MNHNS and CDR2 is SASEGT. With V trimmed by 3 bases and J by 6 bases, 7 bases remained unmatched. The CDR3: CASSDPGQGGQPQHF. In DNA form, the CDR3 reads TGTGCCAGCAGTGATCCCGGACAGGGTGGTCAGCCCCAGCATTTT.

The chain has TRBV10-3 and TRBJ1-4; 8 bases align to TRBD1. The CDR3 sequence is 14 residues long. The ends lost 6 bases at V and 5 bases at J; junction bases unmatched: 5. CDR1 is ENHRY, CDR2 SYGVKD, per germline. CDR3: CAIRPGQENEKLFF. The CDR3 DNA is TGTGCCATCAGGCCGGGACAGGAAAATGAAAAACTGTTTTTT.

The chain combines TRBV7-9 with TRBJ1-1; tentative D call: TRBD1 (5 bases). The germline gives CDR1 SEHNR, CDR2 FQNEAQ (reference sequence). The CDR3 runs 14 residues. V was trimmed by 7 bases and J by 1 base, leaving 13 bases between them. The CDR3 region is CASTLGEGNTEAFF. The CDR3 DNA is TGTGCCAGCACCCTAGGGGAGGGGAACACTGAAGCTTTCTTT.

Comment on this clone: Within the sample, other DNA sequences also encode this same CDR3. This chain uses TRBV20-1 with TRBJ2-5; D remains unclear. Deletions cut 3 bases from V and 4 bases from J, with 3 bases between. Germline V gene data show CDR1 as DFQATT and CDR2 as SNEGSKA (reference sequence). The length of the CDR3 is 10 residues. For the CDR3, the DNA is TGCAGTGCTAGGGCAGAGACCCAGTACTTC. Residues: CSARAETQYF.

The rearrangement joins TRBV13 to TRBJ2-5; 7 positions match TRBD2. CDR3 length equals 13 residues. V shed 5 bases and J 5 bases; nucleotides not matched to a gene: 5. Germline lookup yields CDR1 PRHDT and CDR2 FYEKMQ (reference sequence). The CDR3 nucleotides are TGTGCCAGCAGCCTAAGCGGGATTGAGACCCAGTACTTC. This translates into CASSLSGIETQYF.

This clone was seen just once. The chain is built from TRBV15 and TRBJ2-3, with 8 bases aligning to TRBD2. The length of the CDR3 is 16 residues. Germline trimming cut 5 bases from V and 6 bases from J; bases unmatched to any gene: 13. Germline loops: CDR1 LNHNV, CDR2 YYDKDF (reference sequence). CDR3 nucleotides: TGTGCCACCAGCTCCGAGGGCAGCGGGAGCCCCGATACGCAGTATTTT. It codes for CATSSEGSGSPDTQYF. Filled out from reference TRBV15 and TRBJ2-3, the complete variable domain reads DAMVIQNPRYQVTQFGKPVTLSCSQTLNHNVMYWYQQKSSQAPKLLFHYYDKDFNNEADTPDNFQSRRPNTSFCFLDIRSPGLGDTAMYLCATSSEGSGSPDTQYFGPGTRLTVL.

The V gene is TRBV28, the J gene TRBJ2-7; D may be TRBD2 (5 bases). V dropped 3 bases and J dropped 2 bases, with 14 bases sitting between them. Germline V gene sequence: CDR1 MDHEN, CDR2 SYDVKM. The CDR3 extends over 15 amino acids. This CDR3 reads CASSFWTGSAYEQYF. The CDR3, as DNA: TGTGCCAGCAGTTTCTGGACGGGAAGCGCCTACGAGCAGTACTTC.

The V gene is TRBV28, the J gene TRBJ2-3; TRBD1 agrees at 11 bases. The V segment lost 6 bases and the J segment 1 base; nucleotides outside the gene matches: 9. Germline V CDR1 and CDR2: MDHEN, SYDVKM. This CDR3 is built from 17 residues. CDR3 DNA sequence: TGTGCCAGCAGCCAGCGGACAGGGGGCGCGGGCACAGATACGCAGTATTTT. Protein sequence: CASSQRTGGAGTDTQYF.

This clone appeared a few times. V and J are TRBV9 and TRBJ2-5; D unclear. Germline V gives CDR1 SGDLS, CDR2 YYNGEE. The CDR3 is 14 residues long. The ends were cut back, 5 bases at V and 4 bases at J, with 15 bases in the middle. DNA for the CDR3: TGTGCCAGCAGTGCCGGGTTGCCCGGAGAGACCCAGTACTTC. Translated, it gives CASSAGLPGETQYF.

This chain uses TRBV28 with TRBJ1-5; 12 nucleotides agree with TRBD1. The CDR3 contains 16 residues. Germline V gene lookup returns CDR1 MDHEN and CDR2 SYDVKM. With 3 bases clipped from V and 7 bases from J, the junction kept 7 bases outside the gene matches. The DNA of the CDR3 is TGTGCCAGCAGTTTTAGGGGGACAGGGGGCCGGCAGCCCCAGCATTTT. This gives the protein CASSFRGTGGRQPQHF.

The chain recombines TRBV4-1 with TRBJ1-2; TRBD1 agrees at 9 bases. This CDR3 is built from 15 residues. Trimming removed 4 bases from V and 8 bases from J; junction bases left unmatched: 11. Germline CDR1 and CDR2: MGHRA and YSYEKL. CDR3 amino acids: CASSPDSGDREGYTF. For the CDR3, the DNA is TGCGCCAGCAGCCCCGATTCGGGGGACAGGGAAGGCTACACCTTC.

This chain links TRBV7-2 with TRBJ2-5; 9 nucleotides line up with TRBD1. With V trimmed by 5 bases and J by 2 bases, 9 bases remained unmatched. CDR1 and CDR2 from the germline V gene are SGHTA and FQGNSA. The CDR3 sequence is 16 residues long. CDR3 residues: CASSPPGQGCQETQYF. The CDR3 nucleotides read TGTGCCAGCAGCCCTCCGGGACAGGGCTGTCAAGAGACCCAGTACTTC.

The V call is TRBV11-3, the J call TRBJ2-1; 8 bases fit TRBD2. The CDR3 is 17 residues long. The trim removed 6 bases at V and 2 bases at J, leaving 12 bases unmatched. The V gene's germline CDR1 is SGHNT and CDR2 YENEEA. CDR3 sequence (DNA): TGTGCCAGCAGATCATACCCCCTAGCGGGCGCCTACAATGAGCAGTTCTTC. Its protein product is CASRSYPLAGAYNEQFF.

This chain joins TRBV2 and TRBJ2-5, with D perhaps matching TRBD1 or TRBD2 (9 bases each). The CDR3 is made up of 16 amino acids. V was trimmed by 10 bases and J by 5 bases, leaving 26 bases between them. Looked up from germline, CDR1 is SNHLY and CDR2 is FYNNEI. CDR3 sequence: CATPGQGGGRDETQYF. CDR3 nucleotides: TGTGCCACCCCGGGACAGGGCGGCGGGAGGGATGAGACCCAGTACTTC.

The CDR3 nucleotides read TGTGCCAGCAGTCGGTCAGGAGGCTACGAGCAGTACTTC. This codes for CASSRSGGYEQYF. The chain uses TRBV6-1 and TRBJ2-7; the D gene is possibly TRBD2 (5 bases). This CDR3 is 13 amino acids long. Per the germline V gene, CDR1 is MNHNS and CDR2 is SASEGT. Trimming took off 5 bases at V and 3 bases at J, with 11 bases between the two ends.

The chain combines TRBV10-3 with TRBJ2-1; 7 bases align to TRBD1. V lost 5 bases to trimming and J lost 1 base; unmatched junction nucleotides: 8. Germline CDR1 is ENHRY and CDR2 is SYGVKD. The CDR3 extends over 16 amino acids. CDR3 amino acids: CAISYQGVWSYNEQFF. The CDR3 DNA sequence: TGTGCCATCAGTTACCAGGGGGTATGGTCCTACAATGAGCAGTTCTTC.

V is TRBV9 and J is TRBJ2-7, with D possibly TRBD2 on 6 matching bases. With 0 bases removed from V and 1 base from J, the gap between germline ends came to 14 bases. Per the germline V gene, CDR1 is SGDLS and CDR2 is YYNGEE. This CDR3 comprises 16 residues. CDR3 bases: TGTGCCAGCAGCGTAGAAGAAGGGACTGGATCCTACGAGCAGTACTTC. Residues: CASSVEEGTGSYEQYF.